Listed below are T cell receptor beta chains from one sample, sequenced in a study of T cell responses to AZD1222 COVID-19 vaccine. Measured with immunoSEQ multiplex PCR; TCRdb has only the in-frame clones, and not every one. The data show 150,000 or so clones, 94% seen once. The material sequenced was peripheral blood, taken on day 0 of AZD1222 vaccination. These receptors all come from an adult in good health. Each CDR3 is given with its conserved first and last residue. A D gene is named only where the DNA matches it firmly. Rows give clone size only sometimes, using once, few, many, or a class for an expanded clone.

V gene	J gene	D gene	clone size	CDR3 protein	CDR3 DNA
TRBV7-9	TRBJ2-3	TRBD2	.	CASSSGLAGEDTQYF	TGTGCCAGCAGCTCAGGACTAGCGGGAGAAGATACGCAGTATTTT
TRBV6-1	TRBJ1-5	TRBD1	.	CASSDGGTGNQPQHF	TGTGCCAGCAGTGATGGCGGGACAGGGAATCAGCCCCAGCATTTT
TRBV12-5	TRBJ1-1	.	once	CASGPSVVRRNTEAFF	TGTGCTAGTGGTCCCTCGGTCGTCAGACGGAACACTGAAGCTTTCTTT
TRBV9	TRBJ1-1	.	.	CASSVGTSTEAFF	TGTGCCAGCAGCGTAGGCACCAGCACTGAAGCTTTCTTT
TRBV5-5	TRBJ1-2	.	.	CASTQGSNTNYGYTF	TGTGCCAGCACCCAGGGTAGCAATACTAACTATGGCTACACCTTC
TRBV7-9	TRBJ2-7	TRBD1	.	CASTDRGSYEQYF	TGTGCCAGCACCGACAGGGGATCCTACGAGCAGTACTTC
TRBV30	TRBJ1-1	TRBD1	.	CAWSVGGGGAGAFF	TGTGCCTGGAGTGTGGGAGGAGGGGGCGCGGGAGCTTTCTTT
TRBV6-6	TRBJ1-2	.	.	CASSEHGPSGYTF	TGTGCCAGCAGTGAGCACGGCCCATCCGGCTACACCTTC
TRBV5-4	TRBJ1-1	.	once	CASSDDPIVAEAFF	TGTGCCAGCAGCGACGACCCTATAGTGGCTGAAGCTTTCTTT
TRBV11-2	TRBJ2-1	.	.	CASSSLLRLNEQFF	TGTGCCAGCAGTTCCCTTCTTCGGCTCAATGAGCAGTTCTTC
TRBV28	TRBJ2-7	TRBD2	.	CASSSPPGGNYEQYF	TGTGCCAGCAGTTCCCCGCCGGGGGGGAACTACGAGCAGTACTTC
TRBV6-5	TRBJ2-7	TRBD2	.	CASSYSPLAEVYEQYF	TGTGCCAGCAGTTACTCCCCCCTAGCGGAGGTCTACGAGCAGTACTTC
TRBV27	TRBJ2-7	.	.	CASSFVAGLDEQYF	TGTGCCAGCAGTTTCGTAGCAGGGTTAGACGAGCAGTACTTC
TRBV9	TRBJ1-1	.	.	CASSVRGGNTEAFF	TGTGCCAGCAGCGTACGGGGGGGTAACACTGAAGCTTTCTTT
TRBV7-8	TRBJ2-5	.	.	CASSLDKRVRETQYF	TGTGCCAGCAGCTTAGACAAGAGGGTCCGGGAGACCCAGTACTTC
TRBV7-2	TRBJ1-2	.	.	CASSSLIGGYTF	TGTGCCAGCAGCTCTTTGATAGGTGGCTACACCTTC
TRBV6-1	TRBJ1-5	.	.	CASSGYLRTGLDQPQHF	TGTGCCAGCAGTGGGTATTTGAGGACGGGCTTAGATCAGCCCCAGCATTTT
TRBV2	TRBJ1-5	.	.	CASSEGWGGHQPQHF	TGTGCCAGCAGTGAGGGTTGGGGAGGGCATCAGCCCCAGCATTTT
TRBV29-1	TRBJ1-2	.	.	CSSTTQGSNGYTF	TGCAGCTCCACCACCCAGGGTTCGAATGGCTACACCTTC
TRBV3-1/TRBV3-2	TRBJ2-7	TRBD1	.	CASSPDRQGFYEQYF	TGTGCCAGCAGCCCCGATAGACAGGGGTTCTACGAGCAGTACTTC
TRBV6-5	TRBJ2-1	.	.	CASKGVGEQFF	TGTGCCAGCAAGGGGGTCGGGGAGCAGTTCTTC
TRBV28	TRBJ1-5	.	.	CASSPTGQPQHF	TGTGCCAGCAGCCCCACAGGTCAGCCCCAGCATTTT
TRBV5-4	TRBJ2-2	TRBD1	once	CASSQGALGGELFF	TGTGCCAGCAGCCAGGGGGCTCTAGGCGGGGAGCTGTTTTTT
TRBV15	TRBJ2-7	.	.	CATSRDLSKGAYEQYF	TGTGCCACCAGCAGAGATCTAAGTAAGGGGGCCTACGAGCAGTACTTC
TRBV10-3	TRBJ2-3	.	.	CAISEGWGTSTDTQYF	TGTGCCATCAGTGAGGGGTGGGGGACTTCCACAGATACGCAGTATTTT
TRBV14	TRBJ2-3	.	.	CASSRGDTQYF	TGTGCCAGCAGCCGGGGCGATACGCAGTATTTT
TRBV2	TRBJ2-1	.	.	CASSVDEQFF	TGTGCCAGCAGTGTGGATGAGCAGTTCTTC
TRBV5-1	TRBJ1-2	.	.	CASSLGDSYLGGYTF	TGCGCCAGCAGCTTGGGGGACTCCTATCTGGGTGGCTACACCTTC
TRBV2	TRBJ1-2	.	.	CASSVAADYGYTF	TGTGCCAGCAGTGTCGCGGCGGACTATGGCTACACCTTC
TRBV24-1	TRBJ2-6	.	.	CATERSGANVLTF	TGTGCCACCGAAAGGTCTGGGGCCAACGTCCTGACTTTC
TRBV29-1	TRBJ1-1	.	.	CSVVGLMNTEAFF	TGCAGCGTTGTCGGCCTGATGAACACTGAAGCTTTCTTT
TRBV10-3	TRBJ1-6	TRBD1	.	CAISRDRQSPLHF	TGTGCCATCAGCCGGGACAGGCAATCACCCCTCCACTTT